The 29 T cell receptor beta chains below come from one sample, sequenced in a study of blood T cells in healthy people across ages. A J-beta primer mix and a sample-barcoded 5' primer were used in a second PCR of about 7 to 12 cycles. TCRdb re-analysed the 5' RACE reads in MiXCR, keeping a single row per CDR3 protein. The sample contains roughly 680,000 distinct CDR3 sequences, around 45% of which appear only once. The sequenced sample was blood. These receptors were collected from a woman aged 60-75 years in good health.

This clonotype was found a few times. The chain recombines TRBV20-1 with TRBJ2-1; 7 positions match TRBD2. J was trimmed by 7 bases and V by 5 bases; bases with no gene match: 8. The germline V gene has CDR1 DFQATT and CDR2 SNEGSKA (reference sequence). The CDR3 has 13 amino acids. The CDR3 bases are TGCAGTGCTCCTATGGGCGGGAGAAATGAGCAGTTCTTC. Encoded protein: CSAPMGGRNEQFF.

This clonotype occurred a few times. The rearrangement links TRBV29-1 to TRBJ2-1, with 7 bases fitting TRBD1. Trimming cost V 6 bases and J 9 bases; bases outside gene matches: 8. The germline gives CDR1 SQVTM, CDR2 ANQGSEA. CDR3 length equals 12 residues. Here the CDR3 reads CSVERGGGEQFF. In nucleotides, the CDR3 is TGCAGCGTCGAGAGAGGGGGCGGTGAGCAGTTCTTC.

This sequence joins TRBV18 and TRBJ2-5, with 10 bases lining up with TRBD2. The closer fit of TRBJ2-7 to the DNA end suggests the J call may be wrong. The CDR3 has 14 residues. Germline loops: CDR1 KGHSH, CDR2 LQKENI. CDR3 coding DNA: TGTGCCAGCTCACATCCTAGCGGGAGTGCCGAGCAGTACTTC. It translates to CASSHPSGSAEQYF.

This clonotype occurred a few times. This chain uses TRBV5-6 with TRBJ2-7; no definite D call. The DNA end favors TRBJ2-5, so the J call may be wrong. CDR3 length equals 15 residues. CDR1 and CDR2 from the germline V gene are SGHDT and YYEEEE. The CDR3 sequence: CASSLGQSLWETQYF. CDR3 DNA: TGTGCCAGCAGCTTAGGTCAGTCCCTGTGGGAGACCCAGTACTTC.

This clonotype was seen more than once but under ten times. The chain has TRBV29-1 and TRBJ2-1, with TRBD1 as a possible D gene (6 bases). There are 15 residues in the CDR3. V gave up 2 bases and J gave up 0 bases, with 11 bases separating them. The germline V gene has CDR1 SQVTM and CDR2 ANQGSEA. In DNA, the CDR3 is TGCAGCGTTGAACAGGGGTTCAGCTCCTACAATGAGCAGTTCTTC. Translation gives CSVEQGFSSYNEQFF.

The table lists this clonotype with a count of one. This chain connects TRBV28 to TRBJ2-3; a weak D match, TRBD1 (5 bases). The CDR3 contains 15 residues. V lost 4 bases and J lost 1, with 12 bases in between. Germline CDR1 and CDR2: MDHEN and SYDVKM. For the CDR3, the DNA is TGTGCCAGCAGTTATATAAGGGGCGGCACAGATACGCAGTATTTT. This codes for CASSYIRGGTDTQYF. The full variable domain, in which reference TRBV28 and TRBJ2-3 provide the parts outside the CDR3, is DVKVTQSSRYLVKRTGEKVFLECVQDMDHENMFWYRQDPGLGLRLIYFSYDVKMKEKGDIPEGYSVSREKKERFSLILESASTNQTSMYLCASSYIRGGTDTQYFGPGTRLTVL.

The chain uses TRBV5-4 and TRBJ2-5; TRBD1 matches at 9 bases. The better agreement between TRBJ2-7 and the DNA end casts doubt on the J call. Germline V CDR1 and CDR2: SGHNT, YYREEE (reference sequence). This CDR3 has 15 amino acids. CDR3 sequence reads: CASSLATGGRHEQYF. The CDR3 coding sequence is TGTGCCAGCAGCTTGGCCACAGGGGGCCGCCACGAGCAGTACTTC.

This clonotype was picked up many times. The chain uses TRBV20-1 and TRBJ2-7, with TRBD1 identical over 9 bases. Germline-derived CDR1 and CDR2 are DFQATT and SNEGSKA (reference sequence). This CDR3 contains 15 residues. Trimming cost V 4 bases and J 0 bases; bases outside gene matches: 7. Written as DNA, the CDR3 is TGCAGTGCTACCACACCGGACAGGGGCTCCTACGAGCAGTACTTC. This translates into CSATTPDRGSYEQYF.

The chain couples TRBV12-3 or TRBV12-4 to TRBJ2-1; 12 bases are shared with TRBD2. The CDR3 consists of 14 residues. Trimming at V came to 11 bases and at J to 6 bases, leaving 8 bases not matched to a gene. CDR3 amino acids: CAAQTSGSTNEQFF. CDR3 in DNA: TGTGCCGCCCAGACTAGCGGGAGTACCAATGAGCAGTTCTTC.

The chain combines TRBV20-1 with TRBJ1-1; TRBD1 is a possible D gene (5 bases). CDR3 length: 13 residues. Germline V lookup: CDR1 DFQATT, CDR2 SNEGSKA (reference sequence). V dropped 6 bases and J dropped 5 bases, with 16 bases sitting between them. CDR3: CSASSGKGTEAFF. For the CDR3, the DNA is TGCAGTGCCAGTTCGGGGAAGGGGACTGAAGCTTTCTTT.

This clonotype was found once. This chain uses TRBV7-2 with TRBJ2-3; TRBD2 agrees at 8 bases. The CDR3 sequence is 13 residues long. Per the germline V gene, CDR1 is SGHTA and CDR2 is FQGNSA. The V segment lost 7 bases and the J segment 5 bases; nucleotides outside the gene matches: 5. The DNA of the CDR3 is TGTGCCAGCACCCGGGGGGGGGAAGATACGCAGTATTTT. This sequence encodes CASTRGGEDTQYF.

The gene calls are TRBV29-1 and TRBJ2-4; maybe TRBD1 (5 bases). V gave up 4 bases and J gave up 13 bases, with 23 bases separating them. Germline CDR1 SQVTM, CDR2 ANQGSEA. This CDR3 has 14 amino acids. The CDR3 coding sequence is TGCAGCGTTGCGGGTGACAGTAATTACAATGAGCAGTACTTC. It yields the protein CSVAGDSNYNEQYF.

The rearrangement uses TRBV6-5 and TRBJ2-1, with TRBD2 matching over 7 bases. Germline lookup yields CDR1 MNHEY and CDR2 SVGAGI. J lost 8 bases, V lost 1 base, and 8 bases had no gene match. The CDR3 is 15 amino acids. CDR3 in DNA: TGTGCCAGCAGTTACTTCGGGAGGCCTGGGGATGAGCAGTTCTTC. It encodes CASSYFGRPGDEQFF.

J is TRBJ2-1 and V is TRBV15; no clear D. Trimming shortened V by 8 bases and J by 3 bases, and 14 bases separated the two germline ends. This CDR3 contains 14 residues. CDR1 and CDR2 from the germline V gene are LNHNV and YYDKDF (reference sequence). The CDR3 loop reads CATEHTIGYNEQFF. Here the CDR3 DNA reads TGTGCCACCGAACATACTATCGGCTACAATGAGCAGTTCTTC.

A few counts support this clonotype. This chain uses TRBV6-2 or TRBV6-3 with TRBJ2-1; 11 bases line up with TRBD2. From germline, CDR1 is MNHEY and CDR2 SVGEGT. The CDR3 sequence is 17 residues long. The junction had 8 bases not matched to a gene; V was cut back by 3 bases and J by 4 bases. CDR3 in DNA: TGTGCCAGCAGTTATGCGGGTAGCGGGGGGGTTTACAATGAGCAGTTCTTC. Amino acid sequence: CASSYAGSGGVYNEQFF.

This clonotype was detected a few times. The gene calls are TRBV7-2 and TRBJ2-7, with TRBD2 matching 8 bases. The V gene end was trimmed by 5 bases and the J gene end by 4 bases; junction bases not matched to a gene: 7. Germline V gene sequence: CDR1 SGHTA, CDR2 FQGNSA. CDR3 size: 14 residues. As DNA, the CDR3 is TGTGCCAGCAGCCTCAGCGGGAGAAGGTACGAGCAGTACTTC. Translation: CASSLSGRRYEQYF.

For this clonotype: A much larger clone differs by one base, so this may be a read error. The chain has TRBV6-6 and TRBJ2-1; perhaps TRBD2 as D (5 bases). The CDR3 consists of 12 residues. V was pared by 0 bases and J by 13 bases, with 10 bases between. The germline V gene encodes CDR1 MNHNY and CDR2 SVGAGI (reference sequence). In DNA, the CDR3 is TGTGCCAGCAGTTACTCGGGAGAGACCCAGTTCTTC. It codes for CASSYSGETQFF.

The chain combines TRBV4-2 with TRBJ1-2, with 8 positions matching TRBD1. V gave up 8 bases and J gave up 7 bases; unmatched junction bases: 6. The CDR3 sequence is 12 residues long. Germline V lookup: CDR1 LGHNA, CDR2 YNFKEQ. CDR3 bases: TGTGCCAGCCGACGCGACAGGGGTGGCTACACCTTC. Protein sequence: CASRRDRGGYTF.

The genes are TRBV20-1 and TRBJ2-4; D unresolved. The J call may be in error: the DNA end matches TRBJ2-5 better. There are 13 residues in the CDR3. Looked up from germline, CDR1 is DFQATT and CDR2 is SNEGSKA (reference sequence). CDR3 DNA: TGCAGTGCTAGGGGCTCGCCACTAGAGACCCAGTACTTC. This translates into CSARGSPLETQYF.

This chain uses TRBV3-1 with TRBJ2-7; unclear D gene. The CDR3 extends over 11 amino acids. The V and J ends lost 1 base and 5 bases respectively, with 3 bases between them. Germline lookup yields CDR1 LGHDT and CDR2 YNNKEL (reference sequence). CDR3 coding DNA: TGTGCCAGCAGCCAAGTGCACGAGCAGTACTTC. The encoded protein is CASSQVHEQYF.

In its sample, this clonotype was seen once. The V call is TRBV6-2 or TRBV6-3, the J call TRBJ2-1, with D possibly TRBD1 on 5 matching bases. Per the germline V gene, CDR1 is MNHEY and CDR2 is SVGEGT. This CDR3 region has 15 residues. V lost 6 bases and J 8 bases, leaving 20 bases between the germline ends. The CDR3 sequence is CASRRQRPQGYEQFF. Here the CDR3 DNA reads TGTGCCAGCAGACGACAAAGACCCCAGGGATATGAGCAGTTCTTC.

V and J are TRBV7-3 and TRBJ1-6, with D maybe TRBD1 (5 bases). V was clipped by 3 bases and J by 6 bases, with 9 bases between them. This CDR3 has 14 residues. Germline V gene sequence: CDR1 SGHTA, CDR2 FQGTGA. The CDR3 region has the DNA TGTGCCAGCAGCTTTGACGGGGCTAATTCACCCCTCCACTTT. Amino acids: CASSFDGANSPLHF.

This clonotype has more than one count but fewer than ten. The J gene is TRBJ2-3, the V gene TRBV6-1, with 10 bases identical to TRBD2. Germline V gene sequence: CDR1 MNHNS, CDR2 SASEGT. Germline trimming cut 4 bases from V and 1 base from J; bases unmatched to any gene: 8. This CDR3 is 17 amino acids long. CDR3 sequence (DNA): TGTGCCAGCAGTGTCCTTGGGCTAGCGGGAGGCACAGATACGCAGTATTTT. Translating it yields CASSVLGLAGGTDTQYF.

This clonotype turned up a few times. This chain links TRBV10-3 with TRBJ1-2, with 10 bases matching TRBD1. Trimming at V came to 7 bases and at J to 3 bases, leaving 2 bases not matched to a gene. Germline V lookup: CDR1 ENHRY, CDR2 SYGVKD. This CDR3 comprises 13 residues. CDR3 in DNA: TGTGCCATCACCGGACAGGGGGACTATGGCTACACCTTC. It yields the protein CAITGQGDYGYTF.

Concerning this clonotype itself: A much larger clone differs by one base, so this may be a read error. This sequence joins TRBV10-3 and TRBJ2-7, with unresolved D. CDR3 length: 12 residues. CDR1 ENHRY and CDR2 SYGVKD come from the germline V gene. The CDR3 spells CAISPSPYVQYF. CDR3 sequence (DNA): TGTGCCATCAGCCCCTCCCCATACGTGCAGTACTTC.

This clonotype came up once. V is TRBV5-4 and J is TRBJ2-3, with D perhaps matching TRBD2 (6 bases). CDR1 and CDR2 (germline): SGHNT, YYREEE (reference sequence). This CDR3 contains 13 residues. Trimming shortened V by 3 bases and J by 3 bases, and 8 bases separated the two germline ends. The CDR3 sequence: CASSSGTTDTQYF. CDR3 bases: TGTGCCAGCAGCTCAGGGACTACAGATACGCAGTATTTT.

A single count supports this clonotype. The chain couples TRBV9 to TRBJ1-1, with D unresolved. Germline lookup yields CDR1 SGDLS and CDR2 YYNGEE. The length of the CDR3 is 13 residues. V shed 4 bases and J shed 3 bases, with 10 bases lying between them. The CDR3 here is CASSSEMDTEAFF. The CDR3 region has the DNA TGTGCCAGCAGCTCAGAGATGGACACTGAAGCTTTCTTT.

This rearrangement joins TRBV6-6 to TRBJ2-1; D remains ambiguous. From germline, CDR1 is MNHNY and CDR2 SVGAGI (reference sequence). V lost 2 bases and J 8 bases, leaving 4 bases between the germline ends. The CDR3 contains 11 residues. The chain's CDR3 is CASSYNDEQFF. The CDR3 DNA sequence: TGTGCCAGCAGTTACAACGATGAGCAGTTCTTC.

As DNA, the CDR3 is TGCGCCAGCAGCGCTAGCGGGAGCGCCGGAGATACGCAGTATTTT. It translates to CASSASGSAGDTQYF. J is TRBJ2-3 and V is TRBV5-1; 10 bases line up with TRBD2. CDR1 and CDR2 (germline): SGHRS, YFSETQ. After removal of 4 bases from V and 5 bases from J, the junction contained 7 bases not matched to a gene. CDR3 length: 15 amino acids.